These 32 T cell receptor beta chains share one sample of origin, sequenced in a study of siplizumab effects on memory and regulatory T cells. Only in-frame clones appear in the TCRdb table, and some are missing; sequencing was by immunoSEQ multiplex PCR. The sample contains 95,000 to 100,000 clones, approximately 91% of which appear only once. Sample: non-Treg CD4+ T cells sorted from blood. These TCRs come from a human donor in good health.

The chain recombines TRBV30 with TRBJ1-2, with 8 bases lining up with TRBD1. Germline V gives CDR1 GTSNPN, CDR2 SVGIG (reference sequence). J was trimmed by 7 bases and V by 2 bases; bases with no gene match: 6. The CDR3 runs 13 residues. The CDR3 nucleotides read TGTGCCTGGAGTATGCAGGGGGCTGGTGGCTACACCTTC. This translates into CAWSMQGAGGYTF.

The chain combines TRBV4-2 with TRBJ2-1; D perhaps matches TRBD2 (6 bases). The V end was cut by 0 bases, the J end by 6 bases, with 12 bases between. Per the germline V gene, CDR1 is LGHNA and CDR2 is YNFKEQ. The CDR3 sequence is 15 residues long. The CDR3 nucleotides read TGTGCCAGCAGCCAAGATGGGAGGAGGGGCAATGAGCAGTTCTTC. As protein: CASSQDGRRGNEQFF.

The chain combines TRBV13 with TRBJ2-3, with D maybe TRBD1 (6 bases). Looked up from germline, CDR1 is PRHDT and CDR2 is FYEKMQ (reference sequence). The CDR3 is made up of 14 amino acids. V was shortened by 4 bases and J by 4 bases, with 12 bases between the two germline ends. The CDR3 protein is CASSSGQRPDTQYF. In DNA, the CDR3 is TGTGCCAGCAGCTCAGGACAGCGCCCAGATACGCAGTATTTT.

The chain carries TRBV5-4 and TRBJ2-7; no firm D call. Germline V lookup: CDR1 SGHNT, CDR2 YYREEE (reference sequence). Trimming left V 0 bases short and J 5 bases short, with 3 bases between. CDR3 length: 11 residues. CDR3 bases: TGTGCCAGCAGCTTGGCCCACGAGCAGTACTTC. As protein: CASSLAHEQYF.

This chain connects TRBV7-9 to TRBJ1-2; no clear D gene. Deletions cut 5 bases from V and 6 bases from J, with 7 bases between. Germline V gives CDR1 SEHNR, CDR2 FQNEAQ (reference sequence). This CDR3 has 11 residues. The CDR3 here is CASSRGHGYTF. CDR3 sequence (DNA): TGTGCCAGCAGCCGAGGACATGGCTACACCTTC.

The rearrangement uses TRBV27 and TRBJ2-7; tentatively, D is TRBD2 (6 bases). V was clipped by 2 bases and J by 3 bases, with 11 bases between them. This CDR3 contains 14 residues. CDR1 MNHEY and CDR2 SMNVEV come from the germline V gene (reference sequence). The CDR3 sequence is CASSLRQDYYEQYF. The CDR3 nucleotides read TGTGCCAGCAGTTTAAGGCAGGACTACTACGAGCAGTACTTC.

V and J are TRBV5-1 and TRBJ1-3; D remains unclear. The germline V and J ends were trimmed by 2 bases and 0 bases, with 12 bases remaining between them. This CDR3 is built from 16 residues. Germline CDR1 is SGHRS and CDR2 is YFSETQ. The CDR3 spells CASSFSDSGSGNTIYF. CDR3 nucleotides: TGCGCCAGCAGCTTCTCTGATTCAGGCTCTGGAAACACCATATATTTT.

This chain links TRBV18 with TRBJ1-4; D is uncertain. CDR1 and CDR2 (germline): KGHSH, LQKENI. V was trimmed by 0 bases and J by 3 bases, leaving 2 bases between them. The CDR3 has 13 residues. The CDR3 loop reads CASSPPANEKLFF. The DNA for the CDR3 is TGTGCCAGCTCACCACCGGCTAATGAAAAACTGTTTTTT. The complete variable domain, with remaining parts taken from reference TRBV18 and TRBJ1-4, reads NAGVMQNPRHLVRRRGQEARLRCSPMKGHSHVYWYRQLPEEGLKFMVYLQKENIIDESGMPKERFSAEFPKEGPSILRIQQVVRGDSAAYFCASSPPANEKLFFGSGTQLSVL.

V and J are TRBV9 and TRBJ2-2; D unclear. Germline V gives CDR1 SGDLS, CDR2 YYNGEE. The CDR3 extends over 14 amino acids. Trimming took off 4 bases at V and 5 bases at J, with 12 bases between the two ends. CDR3 nucleotides: TGTGCCAGCAGCCCACGCGGTGGAACCGGGGAGCTGTTTTTT. Translation: CASSPRGGTGELFF. Filled out from reference TRBV9 and TRBJ2-2, the complete variable domain reads DSGVTQTPKHLITATGQRVTLRCSPRSGDLSVYWYQQSLDQGLQFLIQYYNGEERAKGNILERFSAQQFPDLHSELNLSSLELGDSALYFCASSPRGGTGELFFGEGSRLTVL.

This rearrangement joins TRBV12-5 to TRBJ1-1, with a tentative D call TRBD1 (6 bases). This CDR3 is 14 amino acids long. Trimming left V 9 bases short and J 4 bases short, with 18 bases between. From germline, CDR1 is LGHNT and CDR2 FRNRAP. The CDR3 reads CASHLTGPSTEAFF. CDR3 nucleotides: TGTGCTAGCCACCTAACAGGGCCTAGCACTGAAGCTTTCTTT.

The V gene is TRBV18, the J gene TRBJ2-1; a weak D match, TRBD2 (5 bases). CDR1 and CDR2 (germline): KGHSH, LQKENI. The length of the CDR3 is 15 residues. Trimming left V 3 bases short and J 6 bases short, with 15 bases between. CDR3 region: CASSPPRGSSNEQFF. CDR3 DNA sequence: TGTGCCAGCTCACCCCCTCGGGGTAGCAGCAATGAGCAGTTCTTC.

The chain links TRBV7-3 to TRBJ2-2, with D unclear. This CDR3 region has 14 residues. The V gene lost 0 bases and the J gene lost 3 bases, with 5 bases spanning the gap. Germline CDR1 reads SGHTA; CDR2 reads FQGTGA. The CDR3 sequence: CASSLTADTGELFF. CDR3 coding DNA: TGTGCCAGCAGCTTAACCGCGGACACCGGGGAGCTGTTTTTT.

The chain employs TRBV5-4 and TRBJ2-1; D possibly matches TRBD1 or TRBD2 (5 bases each). Trimming took 1 base from V and 5 from J, leaving 13 bases between them. CDR3 size: 15 residues. Germline V lookup: CDR1 SGHNT, CDR2 YYREEE (reference sequence). The CDR3 region has the DNA TGTGCCAGCAGCTTGAATCAAATGGGGGACAATGAGCAGTTCTTC. This gives the protein CASSLNQMGDNEQFF.

The chain carries TRBV15 and TRBJ1-5, with D possibly TRBD1 on 6 matching bases. This CDR3 region has 15 residues. V was shortened by 2 bases and J by 4 bases, with 12 bases between the two germline ends. Per germline, CDR1 LNHNV and CDR2 YYDKDF (reference sequence). CDR3 protein: CATSRRGTVNQPQHF. CDR3 nucleotide sequence: TGTGCCACCAGCAGAAGGGGGACCGTTAATCAGCCCCAGCATTTT.

V is TRBV29-1 and J is TRBJ2-3; 12 nucleotides agree with TRBD2. In germline, CDR1 is SQVTM, CDR2 ANQGSEA. J lost 3 bases, V lost 6 bases, and 4 bases had no gene match. CDR3 length: 14 amino acids. CDR3 sequence reads: CSVGLAGRTDTQYF. CDR3 nucleotides: TGCAGCGTAGGACTAGCGGGGAGAACAGATACGCAGTATTTT.

This rearrangement joins TRBV9 to TRBJ2-1; TRBD2 agrees at 7 bases. Trimming cost V 2 bases and J 2 bases; bases outside gene matches: 7. Germline values: CDR1 SGDLS, CDR2 YYNGEE. The CDR3 consists of 16 residues. CDR3 sequence (DNA): TGTGCCAGCAGCGTGGTAGGGAGGGCCGCCTACAATGAGCAGTTCTTC. Protein: CASSVVGRAAYNEQFF.

The chain combines TRBV5-1 with TRBJ2-1; 8 positions agree with TRBD1. J was trimmed by 12 bases and V by 4 bases; bases with no gene match: 6. Looked up from germline, CDR1 is SGHRS and CDR2 is YFSETQ. The CDR3 runs to 12 residues. The CDR3 DNA reads as TGCGCCAGCAGCATTGACAGGGGTTGGCAGTTCTTC. Translated: CASSIDRGWQFF.

The chain has TRBV5-1 and TRBJ2-7; 7 bases fit TRBD2. The ends lost 7 bases at V and 1 base at J; junction bases unmatched: 2. CDR1 is SGHRS and CDR2 is YFSETQ in the germline V gene. CDR3 length: 12 residues. The CDR3 loop is CASASGSYEQYF. Here the CDR3 DNA reads TGCGCCAGCGCTAGCGGTTCCTACGAGCAGTACTTC.

This chain links TRBV18 with TRBJ2-7, with 7 positions matching TRBD1. V lost 0 bases, J lost 3 bases, and 5 bases stayed unmatched. Looked up from germline, CDR1 is KGHSH and CDR2 is LQKENI. The CDR3 contains 15 residues. The chain's CDR3 is CASSPPLRQGYEQYF. The CDR3, as DNA: TGTGCCAGCTCACCACCGTTGAGACAGGGCTACGAGCAGTACTTC.

The V and J genes are TRBV18 and TRBJ2-7, with TRBD1 identical over 10 bases. Germline V gene data show CDR1 as KGHSH and CDR2 as LQKENI. V lost 1 base to trimming and J lost 4 bases; unmatched junction nucleotides: 7. This CDR3 comprises 16 residues. The CDR3 DNA is TGTGCCAGCTCACCACTGATCGACAGGGGGCCTTACGAGCAGTACTTC. This encodes CASSPLIDRGPYEQYF.

V and J are TRBV7-6 and TRBJ2-1; 14 nucleotides align to TRBD2. The CDR3 is 15 residues long. Trimming took 5 bases from V and 9 from J; bases not matched to a gene: 6. In germline, CDR1 is SGHVS, CDR2 FNYEAQ. In nucleotides, the CDR3 is TGTGCCAGCAGCACGACTAGCGGGAGGGCCAGTGAGCAGTTCTTC. This translates into CASSTTSGRASEQFF.

The chain combines TRBV11-3 with TRBJ2-7; TRBD2 aligns across 9 bases. Germline CDR1 SGHNT, CDR2 YENEEA. The length of the CDR3 is 14 residues. The V segment lost 5 bases and the J segment 3 bases; nucleotides outside the gene matches: 5. The CDR3 DNA follows: TGTGCCAGCAGCAAGACTAGCGGATACTACGAGCAGTACTTC. Protein product: CASSKTSGYYEQYF.

This chain links TRBV5-1 with TRBJ1-6; TRBD1 might be the D (5 bases). The ends were cut back, 2 bases at V and 4 bases at J, with 22 bases in the middle. This CDR3 is built from 19 residues. Germline V gene lookup returns CDR1 SGHRS and CDR2 YFSETQ. The CDR3 DNA sequence: TGCGCCAGCAGCTTCACCCCCCGGACTATGGGGCCTTATAATTCACCCCTCCACTTT. It is translated as CASSFTPRTMGPYNSPLHF.

The V call is TRBV27, the J call TRBJ2-6, with D possibly TRBD1 on 5 matching bases. Trimming stripped 2 bases from V and 3 bases from J, with 11 bases between. The CDR3 runs to 16 residues. Germline lookup yields CDR1 MNHEY and CDR2 SMNVEV (reference sequence). In DNA, the CDR3 is TGTGCCAGCAGTTTACAAACAGGTGTTGGGGCCAACGTCCTGACTTTC. Translation: CASSLQTGVGANVLTF.

Remarks on this clone: Within the sample, other DNA sequences also encode this same CDR3. The chain employs TRBV11-3 and TRBJ1-1, with D unresolved. This CDR3 spans 13 amino acids. Germline lookup yields CDR1 SGHNT and CDR2 YENEEA. Trimming removed 0 bases from V and 1 base from J, with 3 bases in between. This chain's CDR3 is CASSLEGNTEAFF. The CDR3 DNA reads TGTGCCAGCAGCTTAGAAGGGAACACTGAAGCTTTCTTT.

CDR3 residues: CASSHTREDTQYF. The CDR3 coding sequence is TGTGCCAGCAGCCATACACGAGAAGATACGCAGTATTTT. The rearrangement joins TRBV7-2 to TRBJ2-3; unclear D gene. The CDR3 totals 13 residues. V was trimmed by 5 bases and J by 5 bases, leaving 11 bases between them. CDR1 and CDR2 from the germline V gene are SGHTA and FQGNSA.

The gene calls are TRBV19 and TRBJ1-3, with D maybe TRBD1 (5 bases). CDR1 LNHDA and CDR2 SQIVND come from the germline V gene (reference sequence). Trimming took 10 bases from V and 2 from J, leaving 15 bases between them. CDR3 length: 14 residues. The CDR3 spells CAKGHHRAGNTIYF. DNA for the CDR3: TGTGCCAAAGGACACCACCGTGCTGGAAACACCATATATTTT.

Only one count was recorded for this clone. This chain joins TRBV9 and TRBJ1-4; 7 nucleotides match TRBD1. Germline trimming cut 0 bases from V and 3 bases from J; bases unmatched to any gene: 8. The germline gives CDR1 SGDLS, CDR2 YYNGEE. The CDR3 is 17 residues long. CDR3 residues: CASSVGGLGQPNEKLFF. CDR3 nucleotide sequence: TGTGCCAGCAGCGTAGGAGGATTGGGACAGCCTAATGAAAAACTGTTTTTT.

V and J are TRBV7-8 and TRBJ2-4; D possibly corresponds to TRBD1 (5 bases). Germline V gives CDR1 SGHVS, CDR2 FQNEAQ. The V end was cut by 3 bases, the J end by 0 bases, with 9 bases between. The CDR3 totals 15 residues. This CDR3 reads CASSLQGLAKNIQYF. DNA of the CDR3: TGTGCCAGCAGCTTGCAGGGTTTAGCCAAAAACATTCAGTACTTC.

This clone appeared once. The rearrangement joins TRBV5-5 to TRBJ1-2; TRBD1 matches at 9 bases. This CDR3 is built from 16 residues. Germline V gene data show CDR1 as SGHKS and CDR2 as YYEKEE (reference sequence). The V segment lost 4 bases and the J segment 1 base; nucleotides outside the gene matches: 8. The CDR3 region is CASSPQDRGGNYGYTF. Written as DNA, the CDR3 is TGTGCCAGCAGCCCGCAGGACAGGGGTGGTAACTATGGCTACACCTTC.

The chain combines TRBV7-6 with TRBJ2-7, with TRBD2 matching over 9 bases. The germline gives CDR1 SGHVS, CDR2 FNYEAQ. The CDR3 runs 14 residues. The V and J ends lost 5 bases and 2 bases, in that order; junction bases with no gene match: 4. CDR3 amino acids: CASSPTSGTYEQYF. The CDR3 DNA follows: TGTGCCAGCAGCCCGACTAGCGGTACCTACGAGCAGTACTTC.

The genes are TRBV11-3 and TRBJ2-1, with 7 bases aligning to TRBD1. The CDR3 loop spans 16 amino acids. V lost 5 bases to trimming and J lost 7 bases; unmatched junction nucleotides: 14. Germline CDR1 reads SGHNT; CDR2 reads YENEEA. For the CDR3, the DNA is TGTGCCAGCAGCCATAGGACAGGAAAAGGATCGAATGAGCAGTTCTTC. It codes for CASSHRTGKGSNEQFF.